Listed below are T cell receptor beta chains from one sample, sequenced in a study of OX40 agonist ivuxolimab in advanced cancers. Repertoires were generated with immunoSEQ multiplex PCR, while TCRdb's copy carries only in-frame clones and drops some. The sample carries over 100,000 clones, 80% to 90% recorded once. The sample was CD4+ or CD8+ T cells sorted from blood, taken in a trial of the OX40 agonist ivuxolimab. Source of these receptors: an adult with an advanced solid tumor such as melanoma, head and neck, liver or kidney cancer. Each CDR3 is given with its conserved first and last residue. D genes are given only for firm matches. Only some rows state a clone size, as once, few, many or a class for expanded clones.

cdr3_nt cdr3_aa j_call clone_size d_call v_call
TGTGCCAGCAGCCCGCTAGCGGGGAACACCGGGGAGCTGTTTTTT CASSPLAGNTGELFF TRBJ2-2 NA TRBD2 TRBV5-6
TGTGCCAGCACAAGGCGGGGAGGGGAGACCCAGTACTTC CASTRRGGETQYF TRBJ2-5 NA TRBD2 TRBV6-5
TGTGCCAGCAGAAAAAAGACAGAAAGCCAAGAGACCCAGTACTTC CASRKKTESQETQYF TRBJ2-5 NA NA TRBV7-9
TGCGCCAGCAGTTCCAGTCTATCCGCCGGGGAGCTGTTTTTT CASSSSLSAGELFF TRBJ2-2 NA NA TRBV5-1
TGTGCCAGCAGCTCCGGACGCCTAAGGGAGCAGTACTTC CASSSGRLREQYF TRBJ2-7 NA NA TRBV7-9
TGCAGCGTTGAACGGGGGGACCAGTACTTC CSVERGDQYF TRBJ2-5 NA TRBD2 TRBV29-1
TGTGCCAGCAGCCCCATGCCATTGGGGATTGGAGAGACCCAGTACTTC CASSPMPLGIGETQYF TRBJ2-5 NA NA TRBV7-2
TGTGCCAGCAGTCCTAGTGCCTGGCAGGGGGCGAAAAAAAACATTCAGTACTTC CASSPSAWQGAKKNIQYF TRBJ2-4 NA TRBD1 TRBV27
TGCGCCAGCAGCCCGTCGGGCAATCAGCCCCAGCATTTT CASSPSGNQPQHF TRBJ1-5 NA NA TRBV4-3
TGTGCCAGCAGCCGCGGGACTAGCGGGGGAGATACGCAGTATTTT CASSRGTSGGDTQYF TRBJ2-3 NA TRBD2 TRBV7-9
TGTGCCAGCACCGTAGGGGGCACCAATTATGAAAAACTGTTTTTT CASTVGGTNYEKLFF TRBJ1-4 once TRBD1 TRBV28
TGCGCCAGCAGCCAAGGCGTTGACAGTAATCAGCCCCAGCATTTT CASSQGVDSNQPQHF TRBJ1-5 once NA TRBV4-3
TGTGCCAGCAGCTTGAACCACGAGCAGTACTTC CASSLNHEQYF TRBJ2-7 NA NA TRBV5-6
TGTGCCAGCAGCTTAGCGTTGGGAGATGAAGCTTTCTTT CASSLALGDEAFF TRBJ1-1 NA NA TRBV7-2
TGCGCCAGCAGGACAGGGGTACACGAGCAGTACTTC CASRTGVHEQYF TRBJ2-7 NA TRBD1 TRBV5-1
TGTGCCAGCAGCCCGGACAGGGGGGTATGGGGAGAAGCTTTCTTT CASSPDRGVWGEAFF TRBJ1-1 NA TRBD1 TRBV7-2
TGTGCCAGCAGTCCCACTTATCAGTCAGATACGCAGTATTTT CASSPTYQSDTQYF TRBJ2-3 NA NA TRBV7-2
TGTGCTAGTGGTTTGGCCGGATCCTCTAGCACAGATACGCAGTATTTT CASGLAGSSSTDTQYF TRBJ2-3 once NA TRBV12-5
TGTGCCACCTCAGACGGCTATAGAGATGGCTACACCTTC CATSDGYRDGYTF TRBJ1-2 few NA TRBV6-6
TGTGCCAGCAGCTTTGGGACAGCCTACGAGCAGTACTTC CASSFGTAYEQYF TRBJ2-7 few TRBD1 TRBV7-9
TGTGCCAGCTCACTAGGGGTCGGAGCGGAAGCTTTCTTT CASSLGVGAEAFF TRBJ1-1 NA NA TRBV18
TGTGCCAGCAGCTTAACAGGGGACTATGGCTACACCTTC CASSLTGDYGYTF TRBJ1-2 NA TRBD1 TRBV7-9
TGTGCCAGCAGTCCAGGGGCAACTAATGAAAAACTGTTTTTT CASSPGATNEKLFF TRBJ1-4 once NA TRBV28
TGTGCCAGCCTTAGGGAGGCCGCCCCAGGCACTGAAGCTTTCTTT CASLREAAPGTEAFF TRBJ1-1 NA NA TRBV2
TGTGCCAGCAGCTTAGTGGAGACGCAGCCCCAGCATTTT CASSLVETQPQHF TRBJ1-5 NA NA TRBV7-9
TGTGCCAGTAGTCCTCGACAGGGAACTATGAACACTGAAGCTTTCTTT CASSPRQGTMNTEAFF TRBJ1-1 NA TRBD1 TRBV19
TGTGCCAGCAGGCAGCGGGGAGGGGATGAGCAGTTCTTC CASRQRGGDEQFF TRBJ2-1 NA TRBD2 TRBV27
TGTGCCATCAGTGATCTGAGGGCGGGGGAGAACATTCAGTACTTC CAISDLRAGENIQYF TRBJ2-4 NA TRBD2 TRBV10-3
TGTGCCAGCAGCCCCCAACTAGCGGGGGCCTACACCGGGGAGCTGTTTTTT CASSPQLAGAYTGELFF TRBJ2-2 NA TRBD2 TRBV9
TGTGCCAGCAGGAACTACGGGACACCGTACTACGAGCAGTACTTC CASRNYGTPYYEQYF TRBJ2-7 NA NA TRBV27
TGTGCCAGCGGGGGCCGGGACTGGAATTACGAGCAGTACTTC CASGGRDWNYEQYF TRBJ2-7 NA NA TRBV6-1
TGTGCCAGCAGCTCCGGTTATAGCAATCAGCCCCAGCATTTT CASSSGYSNQPQHF TRBJ1-5 NA NA TRBV28
TGTGCCAGCAGTTACTACGCCGGGACAGGGTCCTATGGCTACACCTTC CASSYYAGTGSYGYTF TRBJ1-2 NA TRBD1 TRBV6-5
TGTGCCAGCAGCTTGGCGGGGGGGAACAATGAGCAGTTCTTC CASSLAGGNNEQFF TRBJ2-1 NA TRBD2 TRBV5-6
TGTGCCTCCCGGGACAGCTATGGCTACACCTTC CASRDSYGYTF TRBJ1-2 NA TRBD1 TRBV19
TGTGCCAGCAGCTTCGGACGTTACGAGCAGTACTTC CASSFGRYEQYF TRBJ2-7 NA NA TRBV5-5